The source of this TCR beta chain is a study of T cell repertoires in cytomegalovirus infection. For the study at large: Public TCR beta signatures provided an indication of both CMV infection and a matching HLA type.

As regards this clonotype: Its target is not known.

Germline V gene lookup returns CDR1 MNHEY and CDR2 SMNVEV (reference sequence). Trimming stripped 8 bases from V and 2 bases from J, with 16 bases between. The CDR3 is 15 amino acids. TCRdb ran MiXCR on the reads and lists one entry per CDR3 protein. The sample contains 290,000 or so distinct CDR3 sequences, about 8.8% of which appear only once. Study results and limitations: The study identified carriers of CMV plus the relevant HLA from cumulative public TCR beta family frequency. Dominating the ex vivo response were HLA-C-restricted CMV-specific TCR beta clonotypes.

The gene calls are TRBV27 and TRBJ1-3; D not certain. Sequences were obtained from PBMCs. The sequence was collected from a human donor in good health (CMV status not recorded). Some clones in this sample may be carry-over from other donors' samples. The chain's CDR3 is CASGRSMGAGNTIYF. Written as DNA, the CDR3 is TGTGCCAGCGGGCGATCAATGGGTGCTGGAAACACCATATATTTT.